This paragraph reports one T cell receptor (beta chain). Trimming took 1 base from V and 2 from J, leaving 9 bases between them. CDR1 is MNHEY, CDR2 SMNVEV, per germline (reference sequence). This CDR3 comprises 14 residues. Source study methods: Amplification from reference gene primers served as the basis for estimated nucleated cell counts. Here immunoSEQ multiplex PCR was the method, and the copy in TCRdb shows in-frame clones only, minus some. V, J and clone size are taken as reported in that table, and D and trimming were inferred from the DNA itself. The sample consists of 350,000 or so clones, 65% to 90% of them appearing once. Study members were between about 18 and 90 years old and lived in some 22 US regions. This sample is part of a study of blood T cell repertoires in COVID-19. In the study overall: COVID-19 samples, acute and convalescent, were from the United States, Italy and Spain. Nucleic acid was either cDNA or gDNA, and it came from T cells, B-cell-depleted T cells, or PBMCs.

The chain carries TRBV27 and TRBJ2-7, with D possibly TRBD2 on 5 matching bases. This clonotype was obtained from a woman between 40 and 55 years old with acute COVID-19. What was sequenced was PBMCs or T cells enriched from blood (not recorded which). The CDR3 nucleotides read TGTGCCAGCAGTTTATTTAAGACTACCTACGAGCAGTACTTC. Amino acid sequence: CASSLFKTTYEQYF.